What follows is one T cell receptor (beta chain) and its context. As yet, its antigen is unknown. The CDR3 spans 16 residues. CDR1 is KGHSH, CDR2 LQKENI, per germline. The ends lost 0 bases at V and 11 bases at J; junction bases unmatched: 14. This sample is part of a study of blood T cells in healthy people across ages. Study-wide findings and caveats: As naive T cell percentage varied, TCR beta diversity correlated strongly with it.

With a J-beta primer mix and a sample-barcoded 5' primer, a second PCR ran roughly 6 to 11 cycles. TCRdb called the 5' RACE reads again in MiXCR, with one record for every CDR3 protein. The repertoire has approximately 800,000 distinct CDR3 sequences, under 40% of them found once; the top ten carry 10% to 15%. The chain is built from TRBV18 and TRBJ2-5; 8 bases align to TRBD2. Sequencing used blood. The TCR sequence derives from a man aged 18-30 years in good health. CDR3 coding DNA: TGTGCCAGCTCACCACCGTCAAGCGGGGGTGGGAATGAGCAGTACTTC. It translates to CASSPPSSGGGNEQYF.